The 27 T cell receptor beta chains given below trace back to one sample, sequenced in a study of shared clonotypes between healthy human individuals. Data came from immunoSEQ multiplex PCR; TCRdb stores just in-frame clones and leaves some out. Here the sample spans 1,400,000 or so clones, roughly 98.5% being singletons. Material for sequencing was naive CD4+ T cells sorted from blood. Subset in this sample: CD45RA+ positively selected. These receptors all come from a man between 25 and 39 years old in good health.

The rearrangement uses TRBV11-2 and TRBJ2-1; a possible D gene is TRBD2 (5 bases). Looked up from germline, CDR1 is SGHAT and CDR2 is FQNNGV. V gave up 0 bases and J gave up 9 bases, with 18 bases separating them. This CDR3 has 16 residues. CDR3 protein: CASSLDPELGLGEQFF. CDR3 in DNA: TGTGCCAGCAGCTTAGATCCGGAACTAGGATTAGGTGAGCAGTTCTTC.

Worth noting for this clone: A read error may produce the germline difference seen at one junction end. The chain recombines TRBV5-6 with TRBJ2-3; D possibly corresponds to TRBD1 (5 bases). CDR1 and CDR2 (germline): SGHDT, YYEEEE. The CDR3 loop spans 15 amino acids. The CDR3 protein is CAGSLVGQGSDTQYF. Here the CDR3 DNA reads TGTGCCGGCAGCTTGGTCGGGCAGGGCTCAGATACGCAGTATTTT.

This rearrangement joins TRBV21-1 to TRBJ2-1; TRBD2, the table's D call, was not compared with the DNA. TRBV21-1 is given as a pseudogene. The CDR3 runs 16 residues. CDR3 in DNA: TGTGCCAGCAGCTATCCCGGGACTAGAAAGTGCGATGAGCAGTTCTTC. The encoded protein is CASSYPGTRKCDEQFF.

V usage is TRBV19 and J usage is TRBJ2-5; tentatively, D is TRBD2 (6 bases). The V gene's germline CDR1 is LNHDA and CDR2 SQIVND (reference sequence). V shed 6 bases and J shed 5 bases, with 13 bases lying between them. The CDR3 has 13 amino acids. In DNA, the CDR3 is TGTGCCAGTAGCTCCGGGACTCTTGAGACCCAGTACTTC. Translating gives CASSSGTLETQYF. Variable domain in full (rest from reference TRBV19 and TRBJ2-5): DGGITQSPKYLFRKEGQNVTLSCEQNLNHDAMYWYRQDPGQGLRLIYYSQIVNDFQKGDIAEGYSVSREKKESFPLTVTSAQKNPTAFYLCASSSGTLETQYFGPGTRLLVL.

The rearrangement joins TRBV28 to TRBJ1-5; tentative D call: TRBD1 (5 bases). The germline CDR1 and CDR2 sequences are MDHEN and SYDVKM. The CDR3 has 13 residues. V was trimmed by 4 bases and J by 7 bases, leaving 11 bases between them. Here the CDR3 reads CASSWGSEQPQHF. In DNA, the CDR3 is TGTGCCAGCAGTTGGGGCTCGGAGCAGCCCCAGCATTTT.

The rearrangement links TRBV18 to TRBJ2-5, with D unclear. Trimming cost V 6 bases and J 3 bases, with 11 bases left between them. In germline, CDR1 is KGHSH, CDR2 LQKENI. The CDR3 runs 13 residues. This CDR3 reads CASSVRPKETQYF. CDR3 bases: TGTGCCAGCTCGGTACGGCCGAAAGAGACCCAGTACTTC.

The chain links TRBV13 to TRBJ1-2, with 7 bases fitting TRBD1. This CDR3 region has 15 residues. Germline V gene data show CDR1 as PRHDT and CDR2 as FYEKMQ (reference sequence). Trimming at V came to 3 bases and at J to 4 bases, leaving 8 bases not matched to a gene. The CDR3 DNA reads as TGTGCCAGCAGCTTCCGGGACAGAGTACTCTATGGCTACACCTTC. Translation gives CASSFRDRVLYGYTF.

The CDR3 sequence is CASRRTETYEQYF. In DNA, the CDR3 is TGTGCCAGCAGACGGACAGAGACCTACGAGCAGTACTTC. The chain couples TRBV28 to TRBJ2-7, with a tentative D call TRBD1 (6 bases). V lost 6 bases and J 2 bases, leaving 11 bases between the germline ends. The CDR3 is 13 amino acids. In germline, CDR1 is MDHEN, CDR2 SYDVKM.

Concerning this clone: This sample includes further DNA sequences coding for the same CDR3. V gene TRBV7-2 combines with J gene TRBJ2-7; 10 bases agree with TRBD2. This CDR3 spans 14 amino acids. Germline CDR1 SGHTA, CDR2 FQGNSA. The J segment lost 4 bases and the V segment lost 5 bases, leaving 5 bases of the junction unmatched. The CDR3: CASSQRTSGYEQYF. The DNA for the CDR3 is TGTGCCAGCAGCCAACGGACTAGCGGTTACGAGCAGTACTTC.

The genes are TRBV30 and TRBJ2-7, with TRBD1 identical over 9 bases. The CDR3 consists of 16 residues. J gave up 6 bases and V 1 base, and 13 bases lay outside the gene matches. Germline CDR1 reads GTSNPN; CDR2 reads SVGIG (reference sequence). In DNA form, the CDR3 reads TGTGCCTGGAGTGGTCCCGGGACAGGGACGGCGGGCGAGCAGTACTTC. Its protein product is CAWSGPGTGTAGEQYF.

This chain connects TRBV6-1 to TRBJ2-1; TRBD1 might be the D (6 bases). V was shortened by 7 bases and J by 5 bases, with 18 bases between the two germline ends. CDR3 length equals 15 residues. Germline V CDR1 and CDR2: MNHNS, SASEGT. The CDR3 DNA reads TGTGCCAGCACCCGAAGGGGACACTTAGACAATGAGCAGTTCTTC. It specifies CASTRRGHLDNEQFF.

The J gene is TRBJ1-1, the V gene TRBV10-1; possible D gene TRBD1, 6 bases. V lost 7 bases, J lost 4 bases, and 16 bases lay in between. CDR1 and CDR2 (germline): WNHNN, SYGVQD (reference sequence). This CDR3 region has 14 residues. The CDR3 DNA sequence: TGCGCCAGCACCGAGGTACAGGGAGTCACTGAAGCTTTCTTT. It is translated as CASTEVQGVTEAFF.

This clone was seen a handful of times. The J gene is TRBJ2-7, the V gene TRBV5-4; no clear D gene. Germline V CDR1 and CDR2: SGHNT, YYREEE (reference sequence). Deletions cut 0 bases from V and 0 bases from J, with 13 bases between. The CDR3 extends over 16 amino acids. The CDR3 protein is CASSLAAQSLSYEQYF. CDR3 nucleotide sequence: TGTGCCAGCAGCTTGGCTGCACAGTCCCTCTCCTACGAGCAGTACTTC.

Regarding this clone: Other DNA sequences in this specimen translate into the identical CDR3. This chain uses TRBV9 with TRBJ2-3; the D is unclear. The CDR3 spans 14 residues. The V end lost 0 bases, the J end lost 0 bases, and 5 bases lay between the germline ends. CDR1 and CDR2 from the germline V gene are SGDLS and YYNGEE. The CDR3 region has the DNA TGTGCCAGCAGCGTAGTAGCCAGCACAGATACGCAGTATTTT. This translates into CASSVVASTDTQYF.

The chain is built from TRBV9 and TRBJ2-5; no firm D call. The CDR3 is 14 amino acids. From germline, CDR1 is SGDLS and CDR2 YYNGEE. Trimming cost V 4 bases and J 4 bases, with 14 bases left between them. The CDR3 is CASSLAGYRETQYF. The CDR3 nucleotides read TGTGCCAGCAGCCTCGCAGGATACAGAGAGACCCAGTACTTC.

The gene calls are TRBV11-2 and TRBJ2-1; the D call may be TRBD1 or TRBD2 (5 bases each). With 6 bases removed from V and 2 bases from J, the gap between germline ends came to 17 bases. Germline CDR1 reads SGHAT; CDR2 reads FQNNGV. The CDR3 totals 16 residues. The CDR3 region is CASRKATGTPYNEQFF. The CDR3 DNA reads TGTGCCAGCAGAAAGGCGACCGGGACCCCCTACAATGAGCAGTTCTTC.

Turning to this clone: The same CDR3 is also encoded by other DNA sequences in this sample. The V and J genes are TRBV5-1 and TRBJ2-5, with TRBD1 matching over 7 bases. Germline loops: CDR1 SGHRS, CDR2 YFSETQ. The CDR3 sequence is 14 residues long. J gave up 1 base and V 4 bases, and 4 bases lay outside the gene matches. The CDR3, as DNA: TGCGCCAGCAGCCTGGGACAGCCCCAAGAGACCCAGTACTTC. Translation gives CASSLGQPQETQYF.

This clone was found once. J is TRBJ2-1 and V is TRBV6-5, with 7 nucleotides matching TRBD2. CDR3 length equals 15 residues. Trimming at V came to 6 bases and at J to 8 bases, leaving 13 bases not matched to a gene. Germline V gene data show CDR1 as MNHEY and CDR2 as SVGAGI. The CDR3 DNA sequence: TGTGCCAGCAGGGTGGGGAGGCGGGAGTTGTATGAGCAGTTCTTC. It yields the protein CASRVGRRELYEQFF.

The rearrangement uses TRBV4-2 and TRBJ2-5; 8 bases line up with TRBD2. Germline loops: CDR1 LGHNA, CDR2 YNFKEQ. The CDR3 totals 17 residues. V shed 1 base, J shed 4 bases, and the junction held 11 bases outside the gene matches. As DNA, the CDR3 is TGTGCCAGCAGCCAAGGGGGGGGTGCGGGAGGTGGAGAGACCCAGTACTTC. It codes for CASSQGGGAGGGETQYF.

On this clone itself: Different DNA sequences within this sample yield the same CDR3. V gene TRBV9 combines with J gene TRBJ2-7; TRBD1 agrees at 8 bases. After removal of 0 bases from V and 4 bases from J, the junction contained 3 bases not matched to a gene. The CDR3 is made up of 14 amino acids. Germline V gene sequence: CDR1 SGDLS, CDR2 YYNGEE. The CDR3 DNA reads as TGTGCCAGCAGCGTAGCCGGACAGGGTTACGAGCAGTACTTC. This translates into CASSVAGQGYEQYF.

The chain links TRBV18 to TRBJ2-7; D ambiguous. The germline gives CDR1 KGHSH, CDR2 LQKENI. Trimming removed 3 bases at V and 4 bases at J, with 13 bases between. The CDR3 runs to 14 residues. The CDR3 loop is CASSPGPSGYEQYF. The CDR3 coding sequence is TGTGCCAGCTCACCCGGCCCCTCGGGTTACGAGCAGTACTTC.

The chain has TRBV28 and TRBJ1-5, with TRBD1 matching over 8 bases. CDR3 size: 15 residues. Germline V gene sequence: CDR1 MDHEN, CDR2 SYDVKM. Trimming removed 3 bases from V and 1 base from J; junction bases left unmatched: 2. CDR3 sequence reads: CASSFRDRSNQPQHF. CDR3 coding DNA: TGTGCCAGCAGTTTCCGGGACAGGAGCAATCAGCCCCAGCATTTT.

V is TRBV2 and J is TRBJ2-1; TRBD2 matches 14 bases. V lost 5 bases to trimming and J lost 4 bases; unmatched junction nucleotides: 7. This CDR3 comprises 17 residues. Germline-derived CDR1 and CDR2 are SNHLY and FYNNEI. DNA for the CDR3: TGTGCCAGCAGTCAAGGGACTAGCGGGGGCCGTTACAATGAGCAGTTCTTC. Translated: CASSQGTSGGRYNEQFF.

The V and J genes are TRBV7-9 and TRBJ1-3, with a weak D call TRBD1 (5 bases). Looked up from germline, CDR1 is SEHNR and CDR2 is FQNEAQ (reference sequence). V lost 2 bases to trimming and J lost 0 bases, with 11 bases between them. The CDR3 has 16 residues. CDR3 protein: CASSLPGAASGNTIYF. For the CDR3, the DNA is TGTGCCAGCAGCTTACCCGGGGCAGCCTCTGGAAACACCATATATTTT.

The chain is built from TRBV10-3 and TRBJ2-1, with D tentatively TRBD2 (7 bases). CDR1 and CDR2 (germline): ENHRY, SYGVKD. V was pared by 4 bases and J by 6 bases, with 16 bases between. The CDR3 totals 15 residues. CDR3 in amino acids: CAISGGRESINEQFF. CDR3 DNA sequence: TGTGCCATCAGTGGGGGGCGGGAGAGTATCAATGAGCAGTTCTTC.

The chain uses TRBV2 and TRBJ2-7; weak D call: TRBD2 (5 bases). V was cut by 3 bases and J by 5 bases, with 14 bases left in between. The germline V gene encodes CDR1 SNHLY and CDR2 FYNNEI. The CDR3 has 14 residues. CDR3 in DNA: TGTGCCAGCAGTGACGGACTCCCAAACGACGAGCAGTACTTC. Its protein product is CASSDGLPNDEQYF.

This chain joins TRBV5-1 and TRBJ2-7; no reliable D call. This CDR3 spans 16 amino acids. Germline V CDR1 and CDR2: SGHRS, YFSETQ. V lost 2 bases, J lost 3 bases, and 18 bases lay in between. The CDR3 protein is CASSLRPRQVGYEQYF. As DNA, the CDR3 is TGCGCCAGCAGCTTAAGGCCGCGGCAGGTGGGCTACGAGCAGTACTTC.